This TCR beta chain was profiled in a study of T cell clusters in autoimmune cytopenias. TRB amplification used approximately 250 ng of peripheral blood genomic DNA. About this clonotype: Its antigen remains unknown.

Study results and limitations: TRB repertoire shifts in secondary cytopenia and chronic lymphocytic leukemia mostly reflected lymphoma, not autoimmunity. Compared with active autoimmune hepatitis patients, healthy donors showed approximately 3.3-fold more exclusive TRB clusters. Physiological T cell clusters of healthy donors were apparently absent in primary autoimmune cytopenia patients. A dominant lymphoma-associated repertoire apparently masked the cluster-lack signature in secondary cytopenia versus chronic lymphocytic leukemia.

One tube held mixed TRB-A and TRB-B primer pools for touch-down PCR. TCRdb reanalyzed the multiplex PCR reads and collapses them to one entry per CDR3 protein, without DNA. The repertoire shows 12,000 or so distinct CDR3 sequences; the top ten hold about 2.9%. The CDR3 loop spans 15 amino acids. Germline V gene data show CDR1 as SEHNR and CDR2 as FQNEAQ (reference sequence). Source material: peripheral blood. The receptor was derived from a human donor with an autoimmune cytopenia or autoimmune hepatitis (not recorded which). The J gene is TRBJ1-4, the V gene TRBV7-9. The CDR3 loop is CASSLSYFSNEKLFF.